The 14 T cell receptor beta chains listed next were all sequenced from one sample in a study of patients and donors after allogeneic stem cell transplantation. Each CDR3 protein is one row after TCRdb ran MiXCR on the RT-PCR reads. The table lists roughly 960,000 distinct CDR3 sequences, roughly 18% of them singletons. Sample: blood, either unsorted or a sorted T cell fraction (not recorded which). Source of these receptors: a human donor who was either an allogeneic HSCT recipient or a stem cell or donor lymphocyte infusion donor (not recorded which). It is not recorded whose cells these are; they may come from a transplant donor.

The chain employs TRBV24-1 and TRBJ2-7; the match to TRBD2 covers 12 bases. This CDR3 is built from 17 residues. V lost 3 bases and J lost 5; bases outside the gene matches: 10. From germline, CDR1 is KGHDR and CDR2 SFDVKD. CDR3 sequence (DNA): TGTGCCACCAGTGATCCCCGACTAGCGGGAGTACGGGACGAGCAGTACTTC. Its protein is CATSDPRLAGVRDEQYF.

This clonotype was found many times. One junction end does not reproduce the germline sequence, and a read error may be involved. The rearrangement joins TRBV12-3 or TRBV12-4 to TRBJ2-3, with D possibly matching TRBD2 (8 bases). The CDR3 loop spans 14 amino acids. The CDR3: CASSIAGQTDTQYF. The CDR3 DNA is TGTGCCAGCAGTATAGCGGGACAGACAGATACGCAGTATTTT.

The chain uses TRBV5-6 and TRBJ1-2; D is ambiguous. Germline-derived CDR1 and CDR2 are SGHDT and YYEEEE. The CDR3 runs to 16 residues. V lost 5 bases, J lost 2 bases, and 19 bases lay in between. CDR3 coding DNA: TGTGCCAGCAGTCTTGGAAACCGGGTCGAGAACTATGGCTACACCTTC. It specifies CASSLGNRVENYGYTF.

Ten or more counts support this clonotype. This sequence joins TRBV6-1 and TRBJ1-4; D uncertain. The V end was cut by 6 bases, the J end by 3 bases, with 8 bases between. Germline CDR1 reads MNHNS; CDR2 reads SASEGT. The CDR3 runs to 13 residues. The CDR3 DNA follows: TGTGCCAGCAGACGGGGTGCTAATGAAAAACTGTTTTTT. It encodes CASRRGANEKLFF.

This clonotype was recorded many times. The J gene is TRBJ2-1, the V gene TRBV11-2; 8 bases are shared with TRBD2. Germline CDR1 reads SGHAT; CDR2 reads FQNNGV. The CDR3 covers 14 residues. V lost 1 base and J lost 6; bases outside the gene matches: 2. CDR3 region: CASSLAAGGNEQFF. For the CDR3, the DNA is TGTGCCAGCAGCTTAGCGGCGGGAGGCAATGAGCAGTTCTTC.

This clonotype was seen a handful of times. J is TRBJ2-3 and V is TRBV5-6, with 8 positions matching TRBD1. J gave up 3 bases and V 4 bases, and 4 bases lay outside the gene matches. The CDR3 is 14 amino acids. CDR1 is SGHDT, CDR2 YYEEEE, per germline. The CDR3 protein is CASSHGQGTDTQYF. For the CDR3, the DNA is TGTGCCAGCAGCCATGGACAGGGAACAGATACGCAGTATTTT.

A few counts support this clonotype. The chain joins TRBV30 to TRBJ1-6; 10 bases are shared with TRBD1. The junction had 3 bases not matched to a gene; V was cut back by 2 bases and J by 8 bases. Germline V lookup: CDR1 GTSNPN, CDR2 SVGIG (reference sequence). The CDR3 extends over 14 amino acids. CDR3 bases: TGTGCCTGGAGTTACGGGACAGGGGATTCACCCCTCCACTTT. It codes for CAWSYGTGDSPLHF. The full variable domain, in which reference TRBV30 and TRBJ1-6 provide the parts outside the CDR3, is SQTIHQWPATLVQPVGSPLSLECTVEGTSNPNLYWYRQAAGRGLQLLFYSVGIGQISSEVPQNLSASRPQDRQFILSSKKLLLSDSGFYLCAWSYGTGDSPLHFGNGTRLTVT.

The J gene is TRBJ1-5, the V gene TRBV5-6, with 7 bases identical to TRBD1. Germline lookup yields CDR1 SGHDT and CDR2 YYEEEE. The CDR3 length is 15 residues. Unmatched junction bases numbered 4, after V lost 4 bases and J lost 0 bases. The CDR3 nucleotides are TGTGCCAGCAGCACGACAGGGAGTAGCAATCAGCCCCAGCATTTT. It yields the protein CASSTTGSSNQPQHF.

The CDR3 coding sequence is TGTGCCAGCAGCGAGCCGGGACTAGCGGAACGAAAGGGTTTCAATGAGCAGTTCTTC. It is translated as CASSEPGLAERKGFNEQFF. V usage is TRBV9 and J usage is TRBJ2-1; 11 nucleotides align to TRBD2. The CDR3 totals 19 residues. J lost 6 bases, V lost 3 bases, and 17 bases had no gene match. Germline loops: CDR1 SGDLS, CDR2 YYNGEE. The full variable domain, rest sourced from reference TRBV9 and TRBJ2-1, is DSGVTQTPKHLITATGQRVTLRCSPRSGDLSVYWYQQSLDQGLQFLIQYYNGEERAKGNILERFSAQQFPDLHSELNLSSLELGDSALYFCASSEPGLAERKGFNEQFFGPGTRLTVL.

The chain has TRBV11-1 and TRBJ2-3, with D uncertain. The germline V and J ends were trimmed by 5 bases and 2 bases, with 14 bases remaining between them. The CDR3 has 15 amino acids. Germline CDR1 and CDR2: SGHAT and FQDESV (reference sequence). CDR3 DNA sequence: TGTGCCAGCAGCCCCCGAATACGAAACACAGATACGCAGTATTTT. It specifies CASSPRIRNTDTQYF.

The chain carries TRBV20-1 and TRBJ2-1, with 8 bases that match TRBD2. The CDR3 length is 14 residues. Trimming at V came to 5 bases and at J to 4 bases, leaving 7 bases not matched to a gene. Germline V gene lookup returns CDR1 DFQATT and CDR2 SNEGSKA (reference sequence). The CDR3 region has the DNA TGCAGTGCTGACGAGCGGGAGAGGTACAATGAGCAGTTCTTC. It specifies CSADERERYNEQFF.

V usage is TRBV10-3 and J usage is TRBJ2-6; TRBD1 agrees at 8 bases. Trimming took 7 bases from V and 3 from J; bases not matched to a gene: 8. CDR1 and CDR2 (germline): ENHRY, SYGVKD. The CDR3 has 16 amino acids. The CDR3 reads CAITGQGYDGANVLTF. The CDR3 region has the DNA TGTGCCATCACCGGACAGGGATATGATGGGGCCAACGTCCTGACTTTC.

Many counts were recorded for this clonotype. This rearrangement joins TRBV19 to TRBJ2-1; 7 bases fit TRBD1. CDR1 is LNHDA, CDR2 SQIVND, per germline (reference sequence). J lost 4 bases, V lost 4 bases, and 7 bases had no gene match. The CDR3 has 15 amino acids. CDR3 in amino acids: CASSTPGQQYNEQFF. The CDR3 DNA follows: TGTGCCAGTAGTACACCGGGACAGCAATACAATGAGCAGTTCTTC.

The chain employs TRBV2 and TRBJ1-1; 10 bases are shared with TRBD1. The CDR3 length is 14 residues. Germline V gene data show CDR1 as SNHLY and CDR2 as FYNNEI. Trimming at V came to 5 bases and at J to 10 bases, leaving 10 bases not matched to a gene. The CDR3 DNA follows: TGTGCCAGCAGTCAGACAGGGGGCGAGGGTGGAGCTTTCTTT. Translation: CASSQTGGEGGAFF.